Listed here are 12 T cell receptor beta chains from one sample, sequenced in a study of blood T cell repertoires in COVID-19. Using immunoSEQ multiplex PCR, the repertoire was profiled, and TCRdb retains in-frame clones only, with some absent. The sample contains about 280,000 clones, 85% to 90% of which appear only once. The sample consisted of peripheral blood. The receptors derive from a woman in her 30s with COVID-19, enrolled during active disease.

The J gene is TRBJ2-3, the V gene TRBV28; D is ambiguous. The V end lost 7 bases, the J end lost 10 bases, and 15 bases lay between the germline ends. Germline V gene data show CDR1 as MDHEN and CDR2 as SYDVKM. The CDR3 has 12 residues. CDR3 nucleotide sequence: TGTGCCAGCACCTCAAGTGGGCTGGCGCAGTATTTT. Amino acid sequence: CASTSSGLAQYF.

The rearrangement links TRBV27 to TRBJ1-1; unclear D gene. The ends were cut back, 4 bases at V and 4 bases at J, with 10 bases in the middle. Germline CDR1 and CDR2: MNHEY and SMNVEV (reference sequence). The CDR3 is 13 residues long. The CDR3 sequence: CASSSVVSTEAFF. CDR3 sequence (DNA): TGTGCCAGCAGTTCCGTAGTAAGCACTGAAGCTTTCTTT.

The rearrangement joins TRBV3-1 (or the pseudogene TRBV3-2) to TRBJ1-6; 9 bases are a match to TRBD1. This CDR3 contains 17 residues. Germline-derived CDR1 and CDR2 are LGHDT and YNNKEL (reference sequence). After removal of 5 bases from V and 0 bases from J, the junction contained 5 bases not matched to a gene. CDR3: CASSSGTGSSYNSPLHF. CDR3 bases: TGTGCCAGCAGCTCCGGGACAGGGAGCTCCTATAATTCACCCCTCCACTTT.

The CDR3 reads CASSSYRGREQYF. For the CDR3, the DNA is TGTGCCAGCAGCTCATACAGGGGGCGGGAGCAGTACTTC. The rearrangement joins TRBV5-4 to TRBJ2-7; 9 nucleotides line up with TRBD1. The V gene end was trimmed by 3 bases and the J gene end by 7 bases; junction bases not matched to a gene: 5. Germline V gives CDR1 SGHNT, CDR2 YYREEE (reference sequence). The CDR3 has 13 residues.

This rearrangement joins TRBV6-5 to TRBJ2-1, with a weak D call TRBD1 (6 bases). This CDR3 comprises 14 residues. Germline CDR1 and CDR2: MNHEY and SVGAGI. V gave up 2 bases and J gave up 8 bases, with 13 bases separating them. For the CDR3, the DNA is TGTGCCAGCAGTTACAACAGGGCGGTCCATGAGCAGTTCTTC. It specifies CASSYNRAVHEQFF.

The chain employs TRBV18 and TRBJ1-4; 10 bases are shared with TRBD1. V lost 6 bases, J lost 0 bases, and 10 bases stayed unmatched. The CDR3 is 18 residues long. The germline V gene has CDR1 KGHSH and CDR2 LQKENI. CDR3 sequence reads: CASSQEAGTGATNEKLFF. For the CDR3, the DNA is TGTGCCAGCTCCCAAGAGGCCGGGACAGGGGCAACTAATGAAAAACTGTTTTTT. Using reference TRBV18 and TRBJ1-4 for the parts outside the CDR3, the full variable domain is NAGVMQNPRHLVRRRGQEARLRCSPMKGHSHVYWYRQLPEEGLKFMVYLQKENIIDESGMPKERFSAEFPKEGPSILRIQQVVRGDSAAYFCASSQEAGTGATNEKLFFGSGTQLSVL.

V gene TRBV10-3 combines with J gene TRBJ2-1; the D gene is possibly TRBD2 (5 bases). The V and J ends lost 7 bases and 1 base respectively, with 11 bases between them. CDR1 is ENHRY, CDR2 SYGVKD, per germline. This CDR3 spans 14 amino acids. The CDR3 nucleotides are TGTGCCATCACCGAGACTATTTCCTACAATGAGCAGTTCTTC. This codes for CAITETISYNEQFF.

The chain combines TRBV10-2 with TRBJ1-1; 8 bases are shared with TRBD1. V shed 6 bases and J 1 base; nucleotides not matched to a gene: 4. This CDR3 has 14 amino acids. Looked up from germline, CDR1 is WSHSY and CDR2 is SAAADI. CDR3 sequence (DNA): TGCGCCAGCAGGGACAGGGCCTCGAACACTGAAGCTTTCTTT. Translation gives CASRDRASNTEAFF.

The chain employs TRBV29-1 and TRBJ2-1; TRBD1 matches 9 bases. Germline V lookup: CDR1 SQVTM, CDR2 ANQGSEA. V lost 6 bases to trimming and J lost 5 bases; unmatched junction nucleotides: 14. There are 16 residues in the CDR3. The CDR3 region is CSVAPLTGQGHNEQFF. The CDR3 nucleotides read TGCAGCGTCGCACCTCTTACGGGACAGGGCCACAATGAGCAGTTCTTC.

The chain joins TRBV6-5 to TRBJ2-7; D unresolved. CDR3 size: 14 residues. The germline V gene has CDR1 MNHEY and CDR2 SVGAGI. V lost 0 bases, J lost 3 bases, and 9 bases lay in between. The CDR3 nucleotides are TGTGCCAGCAGTTACTCTGGCAGGTTCTACGAGCAGTACTTC. Amino acids: CASSYSGRFYEQYF.

The chain couples TRBV18 to TRBJ2-7, with a possible D match to TRBD2 (6 bases). Germline CDR1 and CDR2: KGHSH and LQKENI. CDR3 size: 16 residues. The ends were cut back, 4 bases at V and 2 bases at J, with 18 bases in the middle. CDR3 region: CASSQVFGGDTYEQYF. CDR3 nucleotides: TGTGCCAGCTCACAGGTCTTCGGGGGAGATACCTACGAGCAGTACTTC.

This chain joins TRBV10-1 and TRBJ2-1; TRBD2 might be the D (5 bases). The CDR3 sequence is 13 residues long. Germline CDR1 reads WNHNN; CDR2 reads SYGVQD (reference sequence). Between the trimmed V and J ends, which lost 0 bases and 9 bases, there was a span of 9 bases. The CDR3 nucleotides are TGCGCCAGCAGTGAGTCGACGGGAAGTGAGCAGTTCTTC. Protein sequence: CASSESTGSEQFF.